A single sample gave rise to the 5 T cell receptor beta chains below, sequenced in a study of early stage breast cancer tumors. Repertoires were generated with immunoSEQ multiplex PCR, while TCRdb's copy carries only in-frame clones and drops some. Of tens of thousands of clones listed, roughly four fifths are singletons. Source material: blood. Source of these receptors: a person aged 45 to 59 with breast cancer.

This chain uses TRBV4-3 with TRBJ1-1, with 7 bases that match TRBD1. The germline CDR1 and CDR2 sequences are LGHNA and YSLEER. The CDR3 spans 14 residues. V lost 3 bases to trimming and J lost 8 bases; unmatched junction nucleotides: 9. The chain's CDR3 is CASSQIGTAMEAFF. Written as DNA, the CDR3 is TGCGCCAGCAGCCAGATTGGGACAGCAATGGAAGCTTTCTTT.

The chain carries TRBV2 and TRBJ2-5; 9 bases align to TRBD2. The CDR3 covers 16 residues. CDR1 is SNHLY and CDR2 is FYNNEI in the germline V gene. The V gene end was trimmed by 4 bases and the J gene end by 4 bases; junction bases not matched to a gene: 10. The CDR3, as DNA: TGTGCCAGCAGTGTGGCGCGGGGGGGGCGTGGAGAGACCCAGTACTTC. Residues: CASSVARGGRGETQYF.

J is TRBJ2-1 and V is TRBV7-9; 10 bases map to TRBD2. This CDR3 has 15 residues. The germline V gene has CDR1 SEHNR and CDR2 FQNEAQ (reference sequence). V was clipped by 6 bases and J by 6 bases; unmatched bases: 8. CDR3 sequence: CASRFLAGVGNEQFF. The CDR3, as DNA: TGTGCCAGCAGATTCCTAGCGGGAGTTGGCAATGAGCAGTTCTTC.

The chain recombines TRBV2 with TRBJ2-2; 9 positions match TRBD2. With 8 bases clipped from V and 6 bases from J, the junction kept 10 bases outside the gene matches. The germline V gene encodes CDR1 SNHLY and CDR2 FYNNEI. The CDR3 runs 15 residues. The CDR3 spells CASRWGGGAPGELFF. The CDR3 DNA follows: TGTGCCAGCCGCTGGGGCGGGGGGGCCCCCGGGGAGCTGTTTTTT.

In this sample, this clone turned up a few times. V gene TRBV12-5 combines with J gene TRBJ1-2, with TRBD1 matching over 8 bases. J was trimmed by 2 bases and V by 4 bases; bases with no gene match: 0. This CDR3 has 13 amino acids. Germline CDR1 reads LGHNT; CDR2 reads FRNRAP. The CDR3 here is CASGSGGNYGYTF. CDR3 nucleotide sequence: TGTGCTAGTGGTTCAGGGGGCAACTATGGCTACACCTTC.